Each of the 11 T cell receptor beta chains below was sequenced from the same sample in a study of blood T cell repertoires in COVID-19. Produced via immunoSEQ multiplex PCR; TCRdb's table is partial and in-frame only. Of 200,000 to 250,000 clones listed, 87% are singletons. The sample comprised PBMCs or T cells enriched from blood (not recorded which). The source of these receptors is a man aged 25 to 45 who had recovered from COVID-19.

The V call is TRBV18, the J call TRBJ2-5, with a weak D call TRBD2 (5 bases). This CDR3 contains 14 residues. Germline V gene data show CDR1 as KGHSH and CDR2 as LQKENI. Trimming removed 6 bases from V and 4 bases from J, with 15 bases in between. The CDR3 protein is CASSWLARGETQYF. The CDR3 DNA reads TGTGCCAGCTCCTGGCTCGCCCGGGGAGAGACCCAGTACTTC.

The chain links TRBV2 to TRBJ2-1, with TRBD2 identical over 7 bases. The CDR3 has 16 residues. The V gene end was trimmed by 11 bases and the J gene end by 6 bases; junction bases not matched to a gene: 19. CDR1 and CDR2 from the germline V gene are SNHLY and FYNNEI. The CDR3 region has the DNA TGTGCCTCTGTCTCGCCAAGGACTAGAAACTCCAATGAGCAGTTCTTC. Amino acids: CASVSPRTRNSNEQFF.

This chain uses TRBV15 with TRBJ2-2, with 7 bases lining up with TRBD2. The CDR3 is 17 amino acids. The junction had 12 bases not matched to a gene; V was cut back by 2 bases and J by 6 bases. Per the germline V gene, CDR1 is LNHNV and CDR2 is YYDKDF (reference sequence). CDR3 in amino acids: CATSRRSGGFKSGELFF. The DNA for the CDR3 is TGTGCCACCAGCAGACGTTCCGGGGGGTTTAAGTCCGGGGAGCTGTTTTTT.

The chain employs TRBV4-1 and TRBJ1-4; unclear D gene. The CDR3 length is 18 residues. V lost 1 base, J lost 7 bases, and 22 bases lay in between. The germline V gene encodes CDR1 MGHRA and CDR2 YSYEKL. Here the CDR3 DNA reads TGCGCCAGCAGCCAAGGTTTTTCATCTAGTCGCTACGTTGAAAAACTGTTTTTT. Translating it yields CASSQGFSSSRYVEKLFF.

V gene TRBV7-3 combines with J gene TRBJ2-7, with a tentative D call TRBD1 (6 bases). Between the trimmed V and J ends, which lost 2 bases and 2 bases, there was a span of 13 bases. CDR3 length equals 15 residues. Germline assignment: CDR1 SGHTA and CDR2 FQGTGA. The CDR3 nucleotides are TGTGCCAGCAGCTTATCCGGGACATCCGCCTACGAGCAGTACTTC. Its translation is CASSLSGTSAYEQYF.

This chain connects TRBV24-1 to TRBJ2-1; 10 bases map to TRBD1. The germline V gene encodes CDR1 KGHDR and CDR2 SFDVKD. The V segment lost 7 bases and the J segment 5 bases; nucleotides outside the gene matches: 28. The CDR3 is 22 residues long. The CDR3: CATRRQGARQGGRPTGDNEQFF. CDR3 sequence (DNA): TGTGCCACCAGGAGACAGGGGGCTCGTCAGGGCGGGAGACCAACTGGGGACAATGAGCAGTTCTTC.

The chain recombines TRBV24-1 with TRBJ2-7; 8 bases agree with TRBD1. The CDR3 sequence is 15 residues long. The germline gives CDR1 KGHDR, CDR2 SFDVKD. The junction had 12 bases not matched to a gene; V was cut back by 5 bases and J by 7 bases. The CDR3, as DNA: TGTGCCACCAGTGCAGGGGGCACATTCCTAGATGAGCAGTACTTC. Translated: CATSAGGTFLDEQYF.

This clone was found once. This chain connects TRBV30 to TRBJ1-2; 9 bases match TRBD1. Trimming cost V 5 bases and J 1 base; bases outside gene matches: 8. Germline CDR1 GTSNPN, CDR2 SVGIG (reference sequence). This CDR3 region has 15 residues. CDR3 protein: CAWDPTGGLNYGYTF. The CDR3 DNA is TGTGCCTGGGACCCCACAGGGGGCCTTAACTATGGCTACACCTTC.

The chain combines TRBV7-2 with TRBJ1-2, with no clear D. V was pared by 0 bases and J by 7 bases, with 12 bases between. This CDR3 contains 14 residues. Germline loops: CDR1 SGHTA, CDR2 FQGNSA. CDR3 sequence: CASSLAANLAGYTF. The CDR3 coding sequence is TGTGCCAGCAGCTTAGCGGCAAATCTTGCTGGCTACACCTTC.

The V and J genes are TRBV4-2 and TRBJ2-7; 9 bases fit TRBD1. Germline CDR1 reads LGHNA; CDR2 reads YNFKEQ. The CDR3 is 15 residues long. The V and J ends lost 0 bases and 2 bases, in that order; junction bases with no gene match: 2. CDR3 nucleotides: TGTGCCAGCAGCCAAGAGGACAGGGGCCCCTACGAGCAGTACTTC. It translates to CASSQEDRGPYEQYF.

This clone was seen only once. The rearrangement links TRBV27 to TRBJ1-4; a possible D gene is TRBD1 (5 bases). In germline, CDR1 is MNHEY, CDR2 SMNVEV (reference sequence). The germline V and J ends were trimmed by 8 bases and 0 bases, with 10 bases remaining between them. The CDR3 sequence is 14 residues long. The CDR3 loop reads CASSREATNEKLFF. In DNA, the CDR3 is TGTGCCAGCTCCAGGGAGGCAACTAATGAAAAACTGTTTTTT.